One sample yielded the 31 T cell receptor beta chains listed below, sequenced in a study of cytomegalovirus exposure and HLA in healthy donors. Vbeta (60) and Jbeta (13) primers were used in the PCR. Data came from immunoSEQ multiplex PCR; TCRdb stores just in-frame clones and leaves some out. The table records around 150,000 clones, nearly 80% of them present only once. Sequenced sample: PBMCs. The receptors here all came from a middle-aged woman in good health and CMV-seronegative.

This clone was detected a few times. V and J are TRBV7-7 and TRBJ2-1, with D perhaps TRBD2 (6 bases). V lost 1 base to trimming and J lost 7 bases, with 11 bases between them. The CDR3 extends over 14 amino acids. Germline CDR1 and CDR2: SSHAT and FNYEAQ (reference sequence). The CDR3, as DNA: TGTGCCAGCAGCTTAGGCCCTCGGGGGAATGAGCAGTTCTTC. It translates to CASSLGPRGNEQFF.

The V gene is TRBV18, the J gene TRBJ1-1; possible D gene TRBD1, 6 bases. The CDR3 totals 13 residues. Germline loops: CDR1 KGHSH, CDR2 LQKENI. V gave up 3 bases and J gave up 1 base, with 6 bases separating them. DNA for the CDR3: TGTGCCAGCTCACCGGGACAGAACACTGAAGCTTTCTTT. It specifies CASSPGQNTEAFF. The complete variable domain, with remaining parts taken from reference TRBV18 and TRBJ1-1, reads NAGVMQNPRHLVRRRGQEARLRCSPMKGHSHVYWYRQLPEEGLKFMVYLQKENIIDESGMPKERFSAEFPKEGPSILRIQQVVRGDSAAYFCASSPGQNTEAFFGQGTRLTVV.

In DNA, the CDR3 is TGTGCCAGCAGTTCCGCCGGGACAGGGAATGAAAAACTGTTTTTT. This translates into CASSSAGTGNEKLFF. V gene TRBV6-6 combines with J gene TRBJ1-4; 9 bases map to TRBD1. Germline CDR1 and CDR2: MNHNY and SVGAGI (reference sequence). The ends lost 4 bases at V and 5 bases at J; junction bases unmatched: 5. The CDR3 covers 15 residues.

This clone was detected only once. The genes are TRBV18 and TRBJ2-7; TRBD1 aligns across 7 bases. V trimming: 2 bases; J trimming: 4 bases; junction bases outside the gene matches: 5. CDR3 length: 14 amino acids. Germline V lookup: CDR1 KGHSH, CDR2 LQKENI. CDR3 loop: CASSPWDRGYEQYF. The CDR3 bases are TGTGCCAGCTCACCATGGGACAGAGGGTACGAGCAGTACTTC.

This chain's CDR3 is CASSFVSGEQYF. As DNA, the CDR3 is TGTGCCAGCAGCTTTGTTTCGGGCGAGCAGTACTTC. V gene TRBV5-6 combines with J gene TRBJ2-7, with D unresolved. The CDR3 runs 12 residues. CDR1 and CDR2 from the germline V gene are SGHDT and YYEEEE. The germline V and J ends were trimmed by 2 bases and 6 bases, with 9 bases remaining between them. The full variable domain, its missing parts supplied by reference TRBV5-6 and TRBJ2-7, is DAGVTQSPTHLIKTRGQQVTLRCSPKSGHDTVSWYQQALGQGPQFIFQYYEEEERQRGNFPDRFSGHQFPNYSSELNVNALLLGDSALYLCASSFVSGEQYFGPGTRLTVT.

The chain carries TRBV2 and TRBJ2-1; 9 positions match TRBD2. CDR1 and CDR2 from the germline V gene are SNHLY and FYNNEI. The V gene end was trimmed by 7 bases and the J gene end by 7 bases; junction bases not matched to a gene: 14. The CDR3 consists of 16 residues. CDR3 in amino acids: CASTEGRGGAPNEQFF. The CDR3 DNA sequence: TGTGCCAGCACCGAAGGCCGCGGGGGGGCGCCAAATGAGCAGTTCTTC.

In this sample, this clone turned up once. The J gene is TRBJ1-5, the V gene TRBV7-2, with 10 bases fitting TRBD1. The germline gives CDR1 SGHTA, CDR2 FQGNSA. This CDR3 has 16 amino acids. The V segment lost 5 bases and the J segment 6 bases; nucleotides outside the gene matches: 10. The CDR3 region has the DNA TGTGCCAGCAGCGGAACCGGGACAGGGGCGGCTCAGCCCCAGCATTTT. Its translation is CASSGTGTGAAQPQHF.

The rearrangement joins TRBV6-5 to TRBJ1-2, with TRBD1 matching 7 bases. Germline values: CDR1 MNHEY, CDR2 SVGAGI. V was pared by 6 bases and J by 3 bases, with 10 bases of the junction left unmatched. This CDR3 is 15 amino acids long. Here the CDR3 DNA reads TGTGCCAGCAGCAAATTGACAGGGAACGACTATGGCTACACCTTC. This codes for CASSKLTGNDYGYTF.

The CDR3 is CASSRTGVNEKLFF. As DNA, the CDR3 is TGTGCCAGCAGTCGGACAGGTGTTAATGAAAAACTGTTTTTT. This sequence joins TRBV2 and TRBJ1-4; 7 positions match TRBD1. Germline lookup yields CDR1 SNHLY and CDR2 FYNNEI. The CDR3 runs to 14 residues. Trimming at V came to 5 bases and at J to 4 bases, leaving 4 bases not matched to a gene.

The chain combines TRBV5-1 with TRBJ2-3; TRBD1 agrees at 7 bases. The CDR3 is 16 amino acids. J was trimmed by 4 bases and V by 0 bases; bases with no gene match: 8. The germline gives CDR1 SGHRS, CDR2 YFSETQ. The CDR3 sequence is CASSLADRGRADTQYF. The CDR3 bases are TGCGCCAGCAGCTTGGCCGATAGGGGGCGCGCAGATACGCAGTATTTT.

Written as DNA, the CDR3 is TGTGCCAGCAGCTTGGTACACATAACAGGGGGAAAAAACATTCAGTACTTC. Translated: CASSLVHITGGKNIQYF. This chain joins TRBV5-5 and TRBJ2-4; the match to TRBD1 covers 8 bases. V shed 0 bases and J 4 bases; nucleotides not matched to a gene: 9. This CDR3 has 17 residues. The germline gives CDR1 SGHKS, CDR2 YYEKEE (reference sequence).

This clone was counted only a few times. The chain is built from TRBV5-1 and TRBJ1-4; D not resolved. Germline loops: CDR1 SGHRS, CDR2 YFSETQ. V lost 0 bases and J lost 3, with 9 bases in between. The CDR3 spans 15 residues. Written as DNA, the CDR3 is TGCGCCAGCAGCTTGGGGATGGGAGCTAATGAAAAACTGTTTTTT. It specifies CASSLGMGANEKLFF.

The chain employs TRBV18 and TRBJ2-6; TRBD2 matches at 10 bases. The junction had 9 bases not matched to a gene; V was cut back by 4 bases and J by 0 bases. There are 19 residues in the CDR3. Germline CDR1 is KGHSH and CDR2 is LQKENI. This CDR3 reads CASSLVAGGLHSGANVLTF. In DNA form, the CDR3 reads TGTGCCAGCTCACTCGTAGCGGGGGGTCTACACTCTGGGGCCAACGTCCTGACTTTC.

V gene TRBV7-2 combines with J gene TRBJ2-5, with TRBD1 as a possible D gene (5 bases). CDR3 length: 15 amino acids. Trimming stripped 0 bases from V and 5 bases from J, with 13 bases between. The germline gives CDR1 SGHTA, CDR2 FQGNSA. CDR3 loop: CASSLARRTRETQYF. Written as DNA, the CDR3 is TGTGCCAGCAGCTTAGCGCGTCGGACACGGGAGACCCAGTACTTC.

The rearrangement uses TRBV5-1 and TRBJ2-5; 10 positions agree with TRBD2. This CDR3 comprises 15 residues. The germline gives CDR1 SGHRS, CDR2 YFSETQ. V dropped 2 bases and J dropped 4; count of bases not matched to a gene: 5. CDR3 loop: CASSLAGGPRETQYF. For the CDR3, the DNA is TGCGCCAGCAGCTTAGCGGGGGGGCCCCGAGAGACCCAGTACTTC. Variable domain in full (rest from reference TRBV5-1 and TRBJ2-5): KAGVTQTPRYLIKTRGQQVTLSCSPISGHRSVSWYQQTPGQGLQFLFEYFSETQRNKGNFPGRFSGRQFSNSRSEMNVSTLELGDSALYLCASSLAGGPRETQYFGPGTRLLVL.

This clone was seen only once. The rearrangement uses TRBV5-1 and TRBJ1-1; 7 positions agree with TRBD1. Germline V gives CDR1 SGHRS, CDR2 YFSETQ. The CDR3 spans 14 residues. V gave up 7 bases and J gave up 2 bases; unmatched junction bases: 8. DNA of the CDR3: TGCGCCAGCGGCCTGGGACAGATAAACACTGAAGCTTTCTTT. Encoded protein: CASGLGQINTEAFF.

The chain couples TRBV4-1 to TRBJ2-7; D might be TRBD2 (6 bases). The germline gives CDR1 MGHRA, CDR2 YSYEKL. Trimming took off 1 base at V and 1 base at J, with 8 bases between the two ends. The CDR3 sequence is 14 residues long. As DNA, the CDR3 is TGCGCCAGCAGCCAAGGGACTAATTCCTACGAGCAGTACTTC. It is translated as CASSQGTNSYEQYF.

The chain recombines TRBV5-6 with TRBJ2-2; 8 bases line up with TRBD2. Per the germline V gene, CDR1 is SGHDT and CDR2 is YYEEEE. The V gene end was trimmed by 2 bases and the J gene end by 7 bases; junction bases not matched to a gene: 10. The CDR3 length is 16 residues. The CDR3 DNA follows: TGTGCCAGCAGCTTCTGGCGGGGGGCCCTCTTCGGGGAGCTGTTTTTT. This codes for CASSFWRGALFGELFF. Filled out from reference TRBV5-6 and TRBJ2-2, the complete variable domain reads DAGVTQSPTHLIKTRGQQVTLRCSPKSGHDTVSWYQQALGQGPQFIFQYYEEEERQRGNFPDRFSGHQFPNYSSELNVNALLLGDSALYLCASSFWRGALFGELFFGEGSRLTVL.

This CDR3 reads CASSRRGDGGGETDTQYF. The CDR3 DNA reads TGTGCCAGCAGCCGCCGCGGGGATGGCGGGGGGGAGACAGATACGCAGTATTTT. This chain uses TRBV9 with TRBJ2-3; 9 nucleotides align to TRBD2. Germline CDR1 and CDR2: SGDLS and YYNGEE. This CDR3 has 18 amino acids. The V and J ends lost 4 bases and 3 bases, in that order; junction bases with no gene match: 15.

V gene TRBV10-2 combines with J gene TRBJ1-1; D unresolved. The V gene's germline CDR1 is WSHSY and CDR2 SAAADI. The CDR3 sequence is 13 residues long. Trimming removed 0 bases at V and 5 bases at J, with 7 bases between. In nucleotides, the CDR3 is TGCGCCAGCAGTGAGTCGGGAGGGACTGAAGCTTTCTTT. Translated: CASSESGGTEAFF.

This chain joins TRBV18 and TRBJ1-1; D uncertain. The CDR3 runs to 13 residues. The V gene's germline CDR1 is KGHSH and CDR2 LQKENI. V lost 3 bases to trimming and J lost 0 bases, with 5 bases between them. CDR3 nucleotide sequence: TGTGCCAGCTCACCCACTATGAACACTGAAGCTTTCTTT. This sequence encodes CASSPTMNTEAFF. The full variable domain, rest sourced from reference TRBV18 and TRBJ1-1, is NAGVMQNPRHLVRRRGQEARLRCSPMKGHSHVYWYRQLPEEGLKFMVYLQKENIIDESGMPKERFSAEFPKEGPSILRIQQVVRGDSAAYFCASSPTMNTEAFFGQGTRLTVV.

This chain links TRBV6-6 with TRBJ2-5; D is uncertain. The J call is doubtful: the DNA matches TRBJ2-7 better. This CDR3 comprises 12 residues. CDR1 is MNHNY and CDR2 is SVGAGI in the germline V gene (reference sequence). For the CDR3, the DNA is TGTGCCAGCAGTCCCTCTAGTTACGAGCAGTACTTC. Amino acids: CASSPSSYEQYF.

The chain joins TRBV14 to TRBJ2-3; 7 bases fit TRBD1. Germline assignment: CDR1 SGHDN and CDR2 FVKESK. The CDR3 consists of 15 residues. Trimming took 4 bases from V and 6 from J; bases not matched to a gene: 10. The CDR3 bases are TGTGCCAGCAGCCGAGGGACAGTCCTTGGGGATACGCAGTATTTT. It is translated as CASSRGTVLGDTQYF. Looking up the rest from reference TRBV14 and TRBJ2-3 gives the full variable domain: EAGVTQFPSHSVIEKGQTVTLRCDPISGHDNLYWYRRVMGKEIKFLLHFVKESKQDESGMPNNRFLAERTGGTYSTLKVQPAELEDSGVYFCASSRGTVLGDTQYFGPGTRLTVL.

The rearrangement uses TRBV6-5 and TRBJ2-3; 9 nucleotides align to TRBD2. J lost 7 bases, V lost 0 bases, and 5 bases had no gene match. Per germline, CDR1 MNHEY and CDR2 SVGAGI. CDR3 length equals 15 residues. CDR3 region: CASSYSSGGRYTQYF. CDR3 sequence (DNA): TGTGCCAGCAGTTACTCGAGCGGGGGGCGGTATACGCAGTATTTT.

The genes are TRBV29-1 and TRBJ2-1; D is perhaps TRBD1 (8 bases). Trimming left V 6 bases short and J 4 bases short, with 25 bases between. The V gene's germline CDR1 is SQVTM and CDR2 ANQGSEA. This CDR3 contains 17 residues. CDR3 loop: CSVGLQGDYTRYNEQFF. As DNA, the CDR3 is TGCAGCGTGGGGCTACAGGGGGACTATACACGTTACAATGAGCAGTTCTTC.

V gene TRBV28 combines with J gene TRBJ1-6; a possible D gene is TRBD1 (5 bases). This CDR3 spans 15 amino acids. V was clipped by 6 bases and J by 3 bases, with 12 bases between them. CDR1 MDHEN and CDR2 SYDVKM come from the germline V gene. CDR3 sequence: CASRGGTLYNSPLHF. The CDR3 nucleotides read TGTGCCAGCAGAGGTGGGACTCTCTATAATTCACCCCTCCACTTT.

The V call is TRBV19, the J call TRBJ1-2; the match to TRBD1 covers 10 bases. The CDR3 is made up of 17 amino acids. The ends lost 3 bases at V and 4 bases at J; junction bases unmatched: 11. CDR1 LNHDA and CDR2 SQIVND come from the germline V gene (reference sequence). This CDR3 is CASSIRDRGMGTYGYTF. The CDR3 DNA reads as TGTGCCAGTAGTATCCGGGACAGGGGCATGGGGACCTATGGCTACACCTTC.

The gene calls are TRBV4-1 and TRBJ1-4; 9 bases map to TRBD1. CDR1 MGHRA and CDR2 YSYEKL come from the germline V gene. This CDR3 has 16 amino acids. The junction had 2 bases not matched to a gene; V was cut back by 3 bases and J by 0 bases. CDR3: CASSQGQGTTNEKLFF. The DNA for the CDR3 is TGCGCCAGCAGCCAGGGACAGGGAACAACTAATGAAAAACTGTTTTTT.

CDR3 DNA sequence: TGCGCCAGCAGCTTGTTACAGACCCGGGAGCTGTTTTTT. Translating it yields CASSLLQTRELFF. The chain has TRBV5-1 and TRBJ2-2, with D uncertain. Trimming cost V 1 base and J 9 bases, with 10 bases left between them. The CDR3 consists of 13 residues. Germline V gene sequence: CDR1 SGHRS, CDR2 YFSETQ.

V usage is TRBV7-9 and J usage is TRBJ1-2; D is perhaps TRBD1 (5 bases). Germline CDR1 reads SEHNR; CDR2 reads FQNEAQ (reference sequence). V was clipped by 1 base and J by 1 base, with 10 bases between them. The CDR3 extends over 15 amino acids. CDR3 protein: CASSLDGTYNYGYTF. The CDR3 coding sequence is TGTGCCAGCAGCTTAGATGGGACTTATAACTATGGCTACACCTTC.

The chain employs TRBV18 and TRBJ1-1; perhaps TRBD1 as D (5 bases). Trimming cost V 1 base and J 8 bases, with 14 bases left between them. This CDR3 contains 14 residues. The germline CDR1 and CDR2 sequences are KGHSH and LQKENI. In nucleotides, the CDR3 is TGTGCCAGCTCACCACTGGCCAGGGAGGCGGAAGCTTTCTTT. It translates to CASSPLAREAEAFF. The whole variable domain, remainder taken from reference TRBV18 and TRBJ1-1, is NAGVMQNPRHLVRRRGQEARLRCSPMKGHSHVYWYRQLPEEGLKFMVYLQKENIIDESGMPKERFSAEFPKEGPSILRIQQVVRGDSAAYFCASSPLAREAEAFFGQGTRLTVV.